The 31 T cell receptor beta chains below come from one sample, sequenced in a study of blood T cell repertoires in COVID-19. Repertoires were generated with immunoSEQ multiplex PCR, while TCRdb's copy carries only in-frame clones and drops some. Here the sample spans under 300,000 clones, roughly nine tenths being singletons. Sequencing input: PBMCs or T cells enriched from blood (not recorded which). Every receptor here comes from a woman aged 18-29 years who had recovered from COVID-19.

The V gene is TRBV7-8, the J gene TRBJ1-1; tentative D call: TRBD1 (6 bases). The germline gives CDR1 SGHVS, CDR2 FQNEAQ. V lost 1 base and J 4 bases, leaving 19 bases between the germline ends. This CDR3 is 17 amino acids long. The CDR3 spells CASSLVGGGGLLTEAFF. DNA of the CDR3: TGTGCCAGCAGCTTAGTAGGGGGGGGAGGATTGCTCACTGAAGCTTTCTTT.

The V call is TRBV19, the J call TRBJ2-1, with a possible D match to TRBD1 (5 bases). V lost 5 bases, J lost 9 bases, and 11 bases lay in between. This CDR3 is 12 amino acids long. Germline V gene sequence: CDR1 LNHDA, CDR2 SQIVND (reference sequence). CDR3 DNA sequence: TGTGCCAGTAGTGCTTTAGGGGTTGAGCAGTTCTTC. It is translated as CASSALGVEQFF. Variable domain in full (rest from reference TRBV19 and TRBJ2-1): DGGITQSPKYLFRKEGQNVTLSCEQNLNHDAMYWYRQDPGQGLRLIYYSQIVNDFQKGDIAEGYSVSREKKESFPLTVTSAQKNPTAFYLCASSALGVEQFFGPGTRLTVL.

V and J are TRBV11-3 and TRBJ2-2; TRBD1 matches 9 bases. After removal of 5 bases from V and 6 bases from J, the junction contained 7 bases not matched to a gene. The CDR3 loop spans 15 amino acids. Germline V gene lookup returns CDR1 SGHNT and CDR2 YENEEA. The CDR3 DNA sequence: TGTGCCAGCAGCCCCCGGACAGGGGATTCCGGGGAGCTGTTTTTT. Translated, it gives CASSPRTGDSGELFF.

This clone was counted a single time. The chain combines TRBV11-2 with TRBJ1-2; D gene ambiguous. The CDR3 loop spans 13 amino acids. The V end was cut by 0 bases, the J end by 4 bases, with 6 bases between. The germline CDR1 and CDR2 sequences are SGHAT and FQNNGV. Written as DNA, the CDR3 is TGTGCCAGCAGCTTAGACAGAACCTATGGCTACACCTTC. As protein: CASSLDRTYGYTF.

Regarding this clone: Its ends do not fully match the called genes, so a read error is possible. Here the CDR3 reads CSARLGGWIF. As DNA, the CDR3 is TGCAGTGCCCGCCTCGGGGGTTGGATTTTT. The chain employs TRBV20-1 and TRBJ1-4; tentatively, D is TRBD1 (5 bases). The germline gives CDR1 DFQATT, CDR2 SNEGSKA (reference sequence). The CDR3 length is 10 residues.

This chain joins TRBV7-3 and TRBJ2-3, with 7 bases that match TRBD2. Germline loops: CDR1 SGHTA, CDR2 FQGTGA. CDR3 length: 15 amino acids. The ends lost 6 bases at V and 1 base at J; junction bases unmatched: 7. CDR3 in amino acids: CASRETSLGTDTQYF. In nucleotides, the CDR3 is TGTGCCAGCAGGGAGACTAGCCTCGGCACAGATACGCAGTATTTT.

The chain is built from TRBV5-1 and TRBJ1-1, with 8 bases that match TRBD1. Germline CDR1 is SGHRS and CDR2 is YFSETQ. V shed 4 bases and J 4 bases; nucleotides not matched to a gene: 3. CDR3 size: 13 residues. In DNA, the CDR3 is TGCGCCAGCAGCCGAGACAGGGGCACTGAAGCTTTCTTT. Translated: CASSRDRGTEAFF.

Only a few counts were recorded for this clone. J is TRBJ1-5 and V is TRBV3-1 (or the pseudogene TRBV3-2), with D possibly being TRBD1 (6 bases). CDR3 size: 18 residues. Germline lookup yields CDR1 LGHDT and CDR2 YNNKEL (reference sequence). V dropped 5 bases and J dropped 2 bases, with 22 bases sitting between them. The DNA for the CDR3 is TGTGCCAGCAGCGCTATGCCTGGGGGCCCCTTCGGCAATCAGCCCCAGCATTTT. This sequence encodes CASSAMPGGPFGNQPQHF.

V and J are TRBV5-5 and TRBJ1-3; 8 bases map to TRBD1. The CDR3 has 15 amino acids. The germline V gene has CDR1 SGHKS and CDR2 YYEKEE (reference sequence). The V gene end was trimmed by 4 bases and the J gene end by 3 bases; junction bases not matched to a gene: 6. Here the CDR3 reads CASSVQGANGNTIYF. The CDR3, as DNA: TGTGCCAGCAGCGTTCAGGGGGCGAATGGAAACACCATATATTTT.

The J gene is TRBJ2-5, the V gene TRBV9; D call uncertain. This CDR3 is built from 12 residues. Germline V gives CDR1 SGDLS, CDR2 YYNGEE. V was cut by 0 bases and J by 4 bases, with 4 bases left in between. The CDR3 coding sequence is TGTGCCAGCAGCGTAGCGGGAGAGACCCAGTACTTC. It yields the protein CASSVAGETQYF.

The genes are TRBV11-3 and TRBJ2-1; the match to TRBD2 covers 9 bases. There are 13 residues in the CDR3. V dropped 4 bases and J dropped 9; count of bases not matched to a gene: 4. Germline V CDR1 and CDR2: SGHNT, YENEEA. The CDR3 DNA reads TGTGCCAGCAGCTCGAAGCGGGGGGCTGAGCAGTTCTTC. Its protein product is CASSSKRGAEQFF.

A single count supports this clone. This chain joins TRBV20-1 and TRBJ1-2; D possibly corresponds to TRBD1 (6 bases). Trimming removed 3 bases at V and 2 bases at J, with 10 bases between. Germline CDR1 and CDR2: DFQATT and SNEGSKA (reference sequence). There are 13 residues in the CDR3. The CDR3, as DNA: TGCAGTGCTAGTGGACAGAACAACTATGGCTACACCTTC. It codes for CSASGQNNYGYTF.

The chain has TRBV6-5 and TRBJ1-5; D unclear. There are 13 residues in the CDR3. The V gene lost 6 bases and the J gene lost 3 bases, with 9 bases spanning the gap. Germline assignment: CDR1 MNHEY and CDR2 SVGAGI. The CDR3 region is CASRRVINQPQHF. CDR3 bases: TGTGCCAGCAGGAGGGTTATCAATCAGCCCCAGCATTTT.

The gene calls are TRBV6-5 and TRBJ2-1; TRBD2 is a possible D gene (5 bases). V was cut by 6 bases and J by 6 bases, with 18 bases left in between. Germline V gives CDR1 MNHEY, CDR2 SVGAGI. The CDR3 runs 15 residues. CDR3 loop: CASSPSWLATNEQFF. Here the CDR3 DNA reads TGTGCCAGCAGCCCAAGTTGGCTAGCTACCAATGAGCAGTTCTTC.

The J gene is TRBJ1-2, the V gene TRBV2; D is unclear. CDR3 length: 13 amino acids. Germline values: CDR1 SNHLY, CDR2 FYNNEI. V dropped 1 base and J dropped 3 bases, with 6 bases sitting between them. The CDR3 loop reads CASSEERYYGYTF. CDR3 coding DNA: TGTGCCAGCAGTGAAGAGAGATACTATGGCTACACCTTC.

The rearrangement uses TRBV11-1 and TRBJ2-6, with D possibly TRBD1 on 6 matching bases. V was clipped by 8 bases and J by 0 bases, with 11 bases between them. This CDR3 contains 15 residues. CDR1 and CDR2 (germline): SGHAT, FQDESV (reference sequence). The CDR3 loop reads CASLQGSSGANVLTF. The CDR3 DNA follows: TGTGCCAGCTTACAGGGTAGCTCTGGGGCCAACGTCCTGACTTTC.

The J gene is TRBJ2-1, the V gene TRBV7-2; TRBD1 matches at 10 bases. The CDR3 covers 16 residues. Per the germline V gene, CDR1 is SGHTA and CDR2 is FQGNSA. J gave up 4 bases and V 4 bases, and 7 bases lay outside the gene matches. The CDR3 nucleotides are TGTGCCAGCAGCTCATCCGGGACAGGGGCGTACAATGAGCAGTTCTTC. It codes for CASSSSGTGAYNEQFF.

This clone was observed once. The chain uses TRBV6-5 and TRBJ1-2; D possibly corresponds to TRBD1 (5 bases). CDR1 is MNHEY and CDR2 is SVGAGI in the germline V gene. Trimming pared 9 bases from V and 8 bases from J, leaving 16 bases between. The CDR3 has 12 residues. CDR3 sequence: CASRGGAGGYTF. The CDR3 region has the DNA TGTGCCAGTCGAGGAGGGGCAGGCGGCTACACCTTC.

The chain carries TRBV28 and TRBJ2-3, with 10 bases identical to TRBD2. From germline, CDR1 is MDHEN and CDR2 SYDVKM. The CDR3 totals 16 residues. V lost 4 bases, J lost 5 bases, and 9 bases stayed unmatched. The CDR3 protein is CASSSRLAGARDTQYF. The CDR3 DNA reads as TGTGCCAGCAGTTCCCGCCTAGCGGGGGCGAGAGATACGCAGTATTTT.

This clone occurred a few times. V usage is TRBV12-5 and J usage is TRBJ1-1; no firm D call. V was trimmed by 5 bases and J by 0 bases, leaving 7 bases between them. This CDR3 region has 13 residues. Per the germline V gene, CDR1 is LGHNT and CDR2 is FRNRAP. CDR3 coding DNA: TGTGCTAGTGGTCTTGAGGTGAACACTGAAGCTTTCTTT. The encoded protein is CASGLEVNTEAFF. Variable domain in full (rest from reference TRBV12-5 and TRBJ1-1): DARVTQTPRHKVTEMGQEVTMRCQPILGHNTVFWYRQTMMQGLELLAYFRNRAPLDDSGMPKDRFSAEMPDATLATLKIQPSEPRDSAVYFCASGLEVNTEAFFGQGTRLTVV.

The rearrangement links TRBV19 to TRBJ1-5, with a possible D match to TRBD1 (6 bases). The CDR3 contains 14 residues. Germline V lookup: CDR1 LNHDA, CDR2 SQIVND (reference sequence). Deletions cut 7 bases from V and 1 base from J, with 11 bases between. The CDR3 sequence is CASKGGLSNQPQHF. In DNA form, the CDR3 reads TGTGCCAGTAAGGGGGGGCTGAGCAATCAGCCCCAGCATTTT.

The V call is TRBV6-5, the J call TRBJ2-7; 8 positions match TRBD2. The CDR3 length is 15 residues. CDR1 and CDR2 from the germline V gene are MNHEY and SVGAGI. V dropped 0 bases and J dropped 4; count of bases not matched to a gene: 5. CDR3 bases: TGTGCCAGCAGTTACTCCCGGGGGGGCCTGTACGAGCAGTACTTC. This translates into CASSYSRGGLYEQYF.

The CDR3 DNA follows: TGTGCCAGCTCACCCCAAGATGGGGAGGGGCGGCCGGCAATTTTCTATGGCTACACCTTC. This translates into CASSPQDGEGRPAIFYGYTF. This chain uses TRBV18 with TRBJ1-2; possibly TRBD1 for D (5 bases). Looked up from germline, CDR1 is KGHSH and CDR2 is LQKENI. The ends were cut back, 3 bases at V and 4 bases at J, with 30 bases in the middle. The CDR3 sequence is 20 residues long.

The chain has TRBV2 and TRBJ1-6; D is perhaps TRBD1 (5 bases). This CDR3 is built from 14 residues. V was shortened by 7 bases and J by 9 bases, with 16 bases between the two germline ends. Looked up from germline, CDR1 is SNHLY and CDR2 is FYNNEI. The CDR3 sequence: CASIEIGEASPLHF. CDR3 in DNA: TGTGCCAGCATTGAGATAGGGGAGGCTTCACCCCTCCACTTT. The complete variable domain, with remaining parts taken from reference TRBV2 and TRBJ1-6, reads EPEVTQTPSHQVTQMGQEVILRCVPISNHLYFYWYRQILGQKVEFLVSFYNNEISEKSEIFDDQFSVERPDGSNFTLKIRSTKLEDSAMYFCASIEIGEASPLHFGNGTRLTVT.

The gene calls are TRBV2 and TRBJ1-5; D may be TRBD1 (6 bases). Germline CDR1 SNHLY, CDR2 FYNNEI. The CDR3 has 15 residues. V lost 6 bases and J 4 bases, leaving 16 bases between the germline ends. CDR3 residues: CASSVGQTANQPQHF. The CDR3 DNA reads TGTGCCAGCAGCGTGGGACAAACGGCGAATCAGCCCCAGCATTTT.

The chain recombines TRBV4-1 with TRBJ1-5, with a weak D call TRBD1 (6 bases). The CDR3 consists of 14 residues. Germline V gives CDR1 MGHRA, CDR2 YSYEKL. V lost 1 base and J lost 7, with 11 bases in between. The CDR3 bases are TGCGCCAGCAGCCAAGCGCAGGGGACACAGCCCCAGCATTTT. It yields the protein CASSQAQGTQPQHF.

The chain joins TRBV3-1 (or the pseudogene TRBV3-2) to TRBJ1-6; D possibly corresponds to TRBD1 (5 bases). The CDR3 runs 14 residues. With 6 bases removed from V and 7 bases from J, the gap between germline ends came to 13 bases. Germline V gene data show CDR1 as LGHDT and CDR2 as YNNKEL (reference sequence). The CDR3 sequence: CASRERGGNSPLHF. The CDR3 DNA reads as TGTGCCAGCAGGGAACGGGGGGGAAATTCACCCCTCCACTTT.

The chain employs TRBV10-3 and TRBJ1-5; D may be TRBD1 (5 bases). V was clipped by 3 bases and J by 0 bases, with 9 bases between them. Germline V CDR1 and CDR2: ENHRY, SYGVKD. The CDR3 runs 15 residues. CDR3 DNA: TGTGCCATCAGTGAACCAGGGAATAGCAATCAGCCCCAGCATTTT. Its protein product is CAISEPGNSNQPQHF.

The chain combines TRBV24-1 with TRBJ2-5; 8 bases are shared with TRBD1. With 1 base clipped from V and 5 bases from J, the junction kept 5 bases outside the gene matches. The CDR3 is made up of 15 amino acids. The V gene's germline CDR1 is KGHDR and CDR2 SFDVKD. CDR3 amino acids: CATSDLGTGEETQYF. The CDR3 DNA follows: TGTGCCACCAGTGATTTAGGGACAGGCGAGGAGACCCAGTACTTC.

This chain connects TRBV5-6 to TRBJ1-5; 7 bases agree with TRBD1. CDR1 SGHDT and CDR2 YYEEEE come from the germline V gene. The CDR3 contains 14 residues. V lost 5 bases, J lost 7 bases, and 9 bases stayed unmatched. The CDR3 region has the DNA TGTGCCAGCAGTGAGACAGGGAGAGAGCAGCCCCAGCATTTT. This codes for CASSETGREQPQHF. Full variable domain (remainder filled in from reference TRBV5-6 and TRBJ1-5): DAGVTQSPTHLIKTRGQQVTLRCSPKSGHDTVSWYQQALGQGPQFIFQYYEEEERQRGNFPDRFSGHQFPNYSSELNVNALLLGDSALYLCASSETGREQPQHFGDGTRLSIL.

This chain uses TRBV7-2 with TRBJ1-5; D ambiguous. CDR3 length: 15 amino acids. From germline, CDR1 is SGHTA and CDR2 FQGNSA. Trimming left V 5 bases short and J 1 base short, with 12 bases between. The CDR3: CASSHTRGSNQPQHF. CDR3 in DNA: TGTGCCAGCAGCCACACCCGGGGAAGCAATCAGCCCCAGCATTTT. The variable domain in full, with the rest retrieved from reference TRBV7-2 and TRBJ1-5, is GAGVSQSPSNKVTEKGKDVELRCDPISGHTALYWYRQSLGQGLEFLIYFQGNSAPDKSGLPSDRFSAERTGGSVSTLTIQRTQQEDSAVYLCASSHTRGSNQPQHFGDGTRLSIL.